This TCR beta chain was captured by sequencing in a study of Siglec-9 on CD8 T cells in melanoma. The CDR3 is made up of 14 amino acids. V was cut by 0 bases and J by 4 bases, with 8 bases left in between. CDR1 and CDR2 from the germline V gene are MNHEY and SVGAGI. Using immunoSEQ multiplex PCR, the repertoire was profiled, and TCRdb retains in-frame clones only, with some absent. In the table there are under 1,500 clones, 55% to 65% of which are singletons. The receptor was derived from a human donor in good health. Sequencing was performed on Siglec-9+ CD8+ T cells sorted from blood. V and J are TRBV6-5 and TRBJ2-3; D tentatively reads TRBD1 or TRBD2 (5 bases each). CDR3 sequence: CASSYSGGADTQYF. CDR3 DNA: TGTGCCAGCAGTTACTCTGGGGGTGCAGATACGCAGTATTTT.